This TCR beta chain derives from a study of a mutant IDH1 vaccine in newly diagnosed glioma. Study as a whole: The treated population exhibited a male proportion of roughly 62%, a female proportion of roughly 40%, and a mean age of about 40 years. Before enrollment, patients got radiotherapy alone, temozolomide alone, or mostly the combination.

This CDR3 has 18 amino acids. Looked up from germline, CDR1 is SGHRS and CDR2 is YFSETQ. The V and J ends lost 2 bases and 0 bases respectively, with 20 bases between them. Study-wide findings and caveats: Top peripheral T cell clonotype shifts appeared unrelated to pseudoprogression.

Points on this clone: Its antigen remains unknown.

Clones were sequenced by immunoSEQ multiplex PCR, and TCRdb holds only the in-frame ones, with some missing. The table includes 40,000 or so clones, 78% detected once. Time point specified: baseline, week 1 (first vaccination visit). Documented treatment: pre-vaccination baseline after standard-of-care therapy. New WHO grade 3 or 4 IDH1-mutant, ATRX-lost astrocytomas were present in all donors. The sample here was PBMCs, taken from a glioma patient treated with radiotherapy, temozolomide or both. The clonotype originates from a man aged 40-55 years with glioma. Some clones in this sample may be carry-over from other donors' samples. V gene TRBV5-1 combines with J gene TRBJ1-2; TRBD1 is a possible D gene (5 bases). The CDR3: CASSFGALAGRANYGYTF. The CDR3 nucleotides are TGCGCCAGCAGCTTCGGGGCGCTCGCCGGCCGAGCTAACTATGGCTACACCTTC. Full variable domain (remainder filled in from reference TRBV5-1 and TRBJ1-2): KAGVTQTPRYLIKTRGQQVTLSCSPISGHRSVSWYQQTPGQGLQFLFEYFSETQRNKGNFPGRFSGRQFSNSRSEMNVSTLELGDSALYLCASSFGALAGRANYGYTFGSGTRLTVV.